A single sample gave rise to the 17 T cell receptor beta chains below, sequenced in a study of cytomegalovirus exposure and HLA in healthy donors. The study ran its PCR with 60 Vbeta and 13 Jbeta primers. Repertoires were generated with immunoSEQ multiplex PCR, while TCRdb's copy carries only in-frame clones and drops some. This sample has around 120,000 clones; 70% to 85% occur once, and the top ten carry 1.8%. Source material: PBMCs. The receptors derive from a man aged 18 to 29 in good health and CMV-seronegative.

The rearrangement joins TRBV9 to TRBJ2-3; 7 bases are a match to TRBD2. V trimming: 0 bases; J trimming: 3 bases; junction bases outside the gene matches: 4. The CDR3 extends over 15 amino acids. Germline V gives CDR1 SGDLS, CDR2 YYNGEE. The CDR3 loop reads CASSVASGFTDTQYF. The CDR3 bases are TGTGCCAGCAGCGTAGCTAGCGGTTTTACAGATACGCAGTATTTT.

This chain joins TRBV7-9 and TRBJ1-6; no clear D. The CDR3 has 14 amino acids. Germline CDR1 is SEHNR and CDR2 is FQNEAQ (reference sequence). With 5 bases removed from V and 14 bases from J, the gap between germline ends came to 19 bases. This chain's CDR3 is CASSLVMAGQALHF. The DNA for the CDR3 is TGTGCCAGCAGCCTAGTAATGGCAGGTCAGGCCCTCCACTTT.

The sample holds one count of this clone. The chain links TRBV27 to TRBJ1-6; TRBD1 is a possible D gene (5 bases). Trimming took off 0 bases at V and 10 bases at J, with 13 bases between the two ends. Germline loops: CDR1 MNHEY, CDR2 SMNVEV (reference sequence). The CDR3 consists of 15 residues. The DNA of the CDR3 is TGTGCCAGCAGTTTATCGGGGCTCCTTGGGTCACCCCTCCACTTT. Translated: CASSLSGLLGSPLHF.

V gene TRBV5-1 combines with J gene TRBJ2-5; TRBD1 aligns across 9 bases. The J call is doubtful: the DNA matches TRBJ2-7 better. CDR1 and CDR2 from the germline V gene are SGHRS and YFSETQ. The length of the CDR3 is 12 residues. The CDR3 here is CASGTGTYEQYF. The DNA for the CDR3 is TGCGCCAGTGGGACAGGGACCTACGAGCAGTACTTC.

The gene calls are TRBV5-4 and TRBJ1-2; 9 bases map to TRBD1. The germline V gene has CDR1 SGHNT and CDR2 YYREEE (reference sequence). V was clipped by 4 bases and J by 2 bases; unmatched bases: 6. The CDR3 extends over 15 amino acids. This CDR3 reads CASSQGGTGNYGYTF. CDR3 bases: TGTGCCAGCAGCCAAGGTGGGACAGGGAACTATGGCTACACCTTC.

The chain has TRBV15 and TRBJ1-2; D call uncertain. V lost 0 bases, J lost 8 bases, and 16 bases lay in between. Germline CDR1 and CDR2: LNHNV and YYDKDF (reference sequence). The CDR3 has 15 amino acids. CDR3 sequence reads: CATSRDRGIKAGYTF. CDR3 nucleotide sequence: TGTGCCACCAGCAGAGATAGAGGAATTAAGGCGGGCTACACCTTC.

This clone has a single count. V is TRBV5-1 and J is TRBJ2-3; TRBD2 matches at 7 bases. In germline, CDR1 is SGHRS, CDR2 YFSETQ. V was clipped by 2 bases and J by 5 bases; unmatched bases: 5. CDR3 length: 14 residues. The CDR3 loop reads CASSFELAIDTQYF. The CDR3 DNA reads as TGCGCCAGCAGCTTCGAACTAGCGATAGATACGCAGTATTTT.

This clone occurred a few times. The rearrangement joins TRBV4-1 to TRBJ1-3; 7 nucleotides align to TRBD1. Germline V gives CDR1 MGHRA, CDR2 YSYEKL. Losses at the gene ends were 4 bases for V and 8 bases for J; bases not matched to a gene: 8. CDR3 length: 14 amino acids. CDR3 residues: CASSLEGQTDTIYF. CDR3 bases: TGCGCCAGCAGCCTAGAGGGACAGACGGACACCATATATTTT.

The chain links TRBV10-3 to TRBJ2-5; D possibly corresponds to TRBD2 (6 bases). This CDR3 region has 18 residues. The germline CDR1 and CDR2 sequences are ENHRY and SYGVKD. Trimming removed 4 bases at V and 1 base at J, with 22 bases between. The CDR3 nucleotides read TGTGCCATCAGTGGGGAGGACCTTCGGCCCCCCGCCCAAGAGACCCAGTACTTC. This sequence encodes CAISGEDLRPPAQETQYF.

V and J are TRBV6-5 and TRBJ1-2; 10 bases line up with TRBD1. Germline V CDR1 and CDR2: MNHEY, SVGAGI. Trimming cost V 2 bases and J 3 bases; bases outside gene matches: 3. The CDR3 sequence is 15 residues long. CDR3 DNA: TGTGCCAGCAGTTACCGGACAGGGGGGGACTATGGCTACACCTTC. Amino acid sequence: CASSYRTGGDYGYTF.

The rearrangement joins TRBV10-3 to TRBJ1-2, with D tentatively TRBD1 (6 bases). V was pared by 11 bases and J by 6 bases, with 13 bases between. CDR1 is ENHRY and CDR2 is SYGVKD in the germline V gene. The CDR3 covers 11 residues. This chain's CDR3 is CASSRGNGYTF. The CDR3 DNA is TGTGCCTCCTCCAGGGGAAATGGCTACACCTTC.

V gene TRBV6-5 combines with J gene TRBJ1-3; D uncertain. The CDR3 contains 14 residues. CDR1 is MNHEY and CDR2 is SVGAGI in the germline V gene. The V gene lost 2 bases and the J gene lost 0 bases, with 5 bases spanning the gap. CDR3 sequence (DNA): TGTGCCAGCAGTTACGCGGGCTCTGGAAACACCATATATTTT. Its protein is CASSYAGSGNTIYF.

This clone was observed a handful of times. The chain has TRBV6-1 and TRBJ1-5; TRBD1 matches at 7 bases. The length of the CDR3 is 11 residues. Germline CDR1 reads MNHNS; CDR2 reads SASEGT. Trimming cost V 6 bases and J 11 bases; bases outside gene matches: 4. CDR3: CASRRQGAQHF. The CDR3, as DNA: TGTGCCAGCAGGCGACAGGGTGCCCAGCATTTT.

The chain joins TRBV4-2 to TRBJ1-1; D gene uncertain. V gave up 3 bases and J gave up 5 bases, with 16 bases separating them. Germline CDR1 and CDR2: LGHNA and YNFKEQ. The CDR3 runs to 15 residues. The CDR3 DNA is TGTGCCAGCAGCCAGGTGGGAATCCCGGGGACTGAAGCTTTCTTT. Amino acids: CASSQVGIPGTEAFF.

This chain uses TRBV2 with TRBJ1-2, with TRBD1 identical over 7 bases. Looked up from germline, CDR1 is SNHLY and CDR2 is FYNNEI. This CDR3 has 13 residues. V dropped 6 bases and J dropped 7; count of bases not matched to a gene: 8. CDR3 bases: TGTGCCAGCAGGCAGGGGGAGAAGGGTGGCTACACCTTC. It codes for CASRQGEKGGYTF.

The chain combines TRBV19 with TRBJ1-2; D unclear. CDR1 is LNHDA and CDR2 is SQIVND in the germline V gene (reference sequence). This CDR3 comprises 16 residues. The V and J ends lost 1 base and 3 bases respectively, with 15 bases between them. The CDR3 DNA reads as TGTGCCAGTAGTATAGGGGCAGTTGGGCTCTACTATGGCTACACCTTC. Translating it yields CASSIGAVGLYYGYTF.

This clone was found a few times. The CDR3 loop reads CASSVEGRGPDGYTF. The CDR3 DNA reads as TGTGCCAGCAGCGTAGAGGGCAGGGGGCCCGATGGCTACACCTTC. The chain uses TRBV9 and TRBJ1-2; TRBD1 agrees at 8 bases. Germline loops: CDR1 SGDLS, CDR2 YYNGEE. V shed 0 bases, J shed 6 bases, and the junction held 7 bases outside the gene matches. The CDR3 spans 15 residues.